These 13 T cell receptor beta chains share one sample of origin, sequenced in a study of blood T cell repertoires in COVID-19. Sequencing used immunoSEQ multiplex PCR; TCRdb keeps in-frame clones, though not all of them. The sample consists of 300,000 to 400,000 clones, about 89% of them appearing once. The sample consisted of peripheral blood. Receptors originate from a woman aged 60 to 75 with COVID-19, enrolled during active disease.

The chain employs TRBV10-3 and TRBJ2-7; TRBD1 might be the D (6 bases). The germline V and J ends were trimmed by 6 bases and 0 bases, with 12 bases remaining between them. Germline V gives CDR1 ENHRY, CDR2 SYGVKD. The CDR3 runs 14 residues. The CDR3 sequence: CAISETGSSYEQYF. The CDR3, as DNA: TGTGCCATCAGCGAGACAGGAAGCTCCTACGAGCAGTACTTC.

About this clone itself: The identical CDR3 is also encoded by other nucleotide sequences in the sample. The genes are TRBV6-6 and TRBJ1-2, with 7 positions matching TRBD1. With V trimmed by 2 bases and J by 2 bases, 2 bases remained unmatched. Germline V gene sequence: CDR1 MNHNY, CDR2 SVGAGI (reference sequence). The CDR3 is 14 residues long. CDR3 protein: CASSYKGANYGYTF. The CDR3 DNA reads TGTGCCAGCAGTTACAAGGGGGCGAACTATGGCTACACCTTC.

The V call is TRBV5-4, the J call TRBJ1-1; tentative D call: TRBD1 (6 bases). Germline CDR1 reads SGHNT; CDR2 reads YYREEE (reference sequence). CDR3 length: 14 amino acids. Trimming removed 5 bases at V and 7 bases at J, with 18 bases between. CDR3 residues: CASSQQGQFGEAFF. The CDR3 DNA is TGTGCCAGCAGTCAACAGGGTCAGTTCGGTGAAGCTTTCTTT.

This clone was detected only once. This sequence joins TRBV7-3 and TRBJ1-6, with 9 nucleotides matching TRBD1. CDR1 and CDR2 from the germline V gene are SGHTA and FQGTGA. The CDR3 sequence is 16 residues long. Germline trimming cut 6 bases from V and 9 bases from J; bases unmatched to any gene: 12. CDR3 sequence: CASSQAGQGFGSPLHF. DNA for the CDR3: TGTGCCAGCAGTCAGGCAGGACAGGGGTTTGGTTCACCCCTCCACTTT.

The chain recombines TRBV29-1 with TRBJ2-3; 7 bases align to TRBD2. Trimming removed 4 bases from V and 3 bases from J; junction bases left unmatched: 13. CDR1 is SQVTM, CDR2 ANQGSEA, per germline. This CDR3 comprises 16 residues. The CDR3 bases are TGCAGCGTTGCCCCCAATGAGCGGGGTGTAACAGATACGCAGTATTTT. Translating it yields CSVAPNERGVTDTQYF.

The chain joins TRBV12-5 to TRBJ1-1; possibly TRBD1 for D (5 bases). V was shortened by 1 base and J by 11 bases, with 11 bases between the two germline ends. The CDR3 is made up of 12 amino acids. Germline CDR1 LGHNT, CDR2 FRNRAP. CDR3: CASGLETANAFF. CDR3 in DNA: TGTGCTAGTGGTTTGGAGACAGCGAACGCTTTCTTT.

This chain links TRBV2 with TRBJ2-2, with 9 bases aligning to TRBD2. The germline gives CDR1 SNHLY, CDR2 FYNNEI. J gave up 6 bases and V 5 bases, and 7 bases lay outside the gene matches. The CDR3 loop spans 15 amino acids. The CDR3 coding sequence is TGTGCCAGCAGTCAACAAGGACTAGCGTCCGGGGAGCTGTTTTTT. Amino acid sequence: CASSQQGLASGELFF.

The chain has TRBV27 and TRBJ1-3; D perhaps matches TRBD1 (6 bases). The V end was cut by 8 bases, the J end by 0 bases, with 14 bases between. Germline-derived CDR1 and CDR2 are MNHEY and SMNVEV (reference sequence). The CDR3 is 15 residues long. The CDR3 DNA is TGTGCCAGCTCCCCCGACAGGTACTCTGGAAACACCATATATTTT. This sequence encodes CASSPDRYSGNTIYF.

The CDR3 reads CATRGQVTDTQYF. The CDR3 nucleotides are TGTGCCACTAGGGGACAGGTCACAGATACGCAGTATTTT. The chain uses TRBV2 and TRBJ2-3; 8 bases agree with TRBD1. This CDR3 region has 13 residues. The V gene's germline CDR1 is SNHLY and CDR2 FYNNEI. The V segment lost 10 bases and the J segment 2 bases; nucleotides outside the gene matches: 5.

The chain couples TRBV19 to TRBJ2-7; TRBD2 matches at 8 bases. V lost 2 bases, J lost 0 bases, and 3 bases stayed unmatched. CDR3 size: 15 residues. Germline-derived CDR1 and CDR2 are LNHDA and SQIVND (reference sequence). In nucleotides, the CDR3 is TGTGCCAGTAGTATACCTAGCGGGTCCTCCTACGAGCAGTACTTC. It is translated as CASSIPSGSSYEQYF.

V usage is TRBV11-2 and J usage is TRBJ1-2; 10 bases align to TRBD1. CDR3 length equals 15 residues. J was trimmed by 8 bases and V by 4 bases; bases with no gene match: 10. Germline V gene lookup returns CDR1 SGHAT and CDR2 FQNNGV. CDR3 amino acids: CASSSGGQGVLGYTF. The DNA of the CDR3 is TGTGCCAGCAGCTCCGGAGGACAGGGGGTGCTCGGCTACACCTTC. The full variable domain, its missing parts supplied by reference TRBV11-2 and TRBJ1-2, is EAGVAQSPRYKIIEKRQSVAFWCNPISGHATLYWYQQILGQGPKLLIQFQNNGVVDDSQLPKDRFSAERLKGVDSTLKIQPAKLEDSAVYLCASSSGGQGVLGYTFGSGTRLTVV.

The chain couples TRBV18 to TRBJ2-7; the D gene is possibly TRBD1 (6 bases). V lost 3 bases and J 0 bases, leaving 9 bases between the germline ends. The germline gives CDR1 KGHSH, CDR2 LQKENI. The CDR3 loop spans 14 amino acids. CDR3 in amino acids: CASSPRTDSYEQYF. CDR3 in DNA: TGTGCCAGCTCACCGAGGACAGACTCCTACGAGCAGTACTTC.

The rearrangement joins TRBV18 to TRBJ1-2, with D maybe TRBD1 (5 bases). CDR1 is KGHSH, CDR2 LQKENI, per germline. The length of the CDR3 is 15 residues. Trimming removed 2 bases at V and 4 bases at J, with 14 bases between. CDR3 bases: TGTGCCAGCTCACCAGCTCGGGGGGGAGGCTATGGCTACACCTTC. Residues: CASSPARGGGYGYTF. The full variable domain, in which reference TRBV18 and TRBJ1-2 provide the parts outside the CDR3, is NAGVMQNPRHLVRRRGQEARLRCSPMKGHSHVYWYRQLPEEGLKFMVYLQKENIIDESGMPKERFSAEFPKEGPSILRIQQVVRGDSAAYFCASSPARGGGYGYTFGSGTRLTVV.